This TCR beta chain was found in a study of control samples from healthy donors and cancer patients. This CDR3 is 16 amino acids long. V lost 0 bases, J lost 8 bases, and 17 bases lay in between. In germline, CDR1 is LGHDT, CDR2 YNNKEL (reference sequence). The table came from immunoSEQ multiplex PCR; TCRdb's copy has only in-frame clones and leaves some out. The sample yields about 140,000 clones, roughly 94% seen once. The V call is TRBV3-1 (or the pseudogene TRBV3-2), the J call TRBJ2-1; D unclear. This TCR derives from a middle-aged man in good health. The sample taken for sequencing was blood. The CDR3 protein is CASSQDNWKGYDEQFF. DNA for the CDR3: TGTGCCAGCAGCCAAGATAACTGGAAGGGATATGATGAGCAGTTCTTC.